This T cell receptor beta chain was retrieved from a study of shared clonotypes between healthy human individuals. Note on this clone: Its antigen is undetermined.

It was at deep level that the assay was run. Profiling relied on immunoSEQ multiplex PCR, and the TCRdb table lists in-frame clones only, not all of them. The table records millions of clones, roughly 91% of them present only once. General study points: Clonotypes not shared had lower generation probabilities than those common to all four donors. Estimated richness was generally greater in naive than memory subsets.

The CDR3 spans 12 residues. V was clipped by 2 bases and J by 3 bases, with 2 bases between them. Germline values: CDR1 PRHDT, CDR2 FYEKMQ (reference sequence). Terminally differentiated effector memory CD45RA+ cells were excluded from the naive CD8 cells, which were CD45RO-negative and positively selected for CCR7. The specimen sequenced was naive CD8+ T cells from PBMCs. The sequence derives from a man between 18 and 35 years old in good health. Some clones in this sample may be carry-over from other donors' samples. V gene TRBV13 combines with J gene TRBJ1-5; no clear D gene. The CDR3 reads CASSLNNQPQHF. The CDR3 DNA reads TGTGCCAGCAGCTTAAACAATCAGCCCCAGCATTTT.